This is a list of T cell receptor beta chains from one sample in a study of blood T cell repertoires in COVID-19. Sequencing was performed with immunoSEQ multiplex PCR; in TCRdb, only in-frame clones are kept and a portion is missing. This table has a few hundred thousand clones, more than 80% appearing once. The sequenced material came from peripheral blood. The source is a woman in her twenties or thirties with active or convalescent COVID-19. Each CDR3 is given with its conserved first and last residue. A D gene is named only where the DNA matches it firmly. Expanded clones are given a class, and other clones once, few, many or no size at all.

>TRBV4-3|-|TRBJ2-3|TRBD2
CASSQGGTSASTDTQYF
TGCGCCAGCAGCCAAGGGGGCACTAGCGCAAGCACAGATACGCAGTATTTT
>TRBV28|-|TRBJ1-1|-
CASTLGRGATEAFF
TGTGCCAGCACCCTGGGGAGGGGGGCCACTGAAGCTTTCTTT
>TRBV12-3/TRBV12-4|-|TRBJ2-1|-
CASQKGRVNEQFF
TGTGCCAGCCAGAAAGGCAGGGTCAATGAGCAGTTCTTC
>TRBV7-2|-|TRBJ2-5|TRBD2
CASSSELAGGRETQYF
TGTGCCAGCAGCTCCGAACTAGCGGGGGGGCGAGAGACCCAGTACTTC
>TRBV28|-|TRBJ2-3|-
CASSKTFESTDTQYF
TGTGCCAGCAGTAAGACATTCGAAAGCACAGATACGCAGTATTTT
>TRBV19|-|TRBJ1-5|TRBD1
CASSMGEGTGGQPQHF
TGTGCCAGTAGTATGGGAGAAGGGACAGGAGGACAGCCCCAGCATTTT
>TRBV10-3|-|TRBJ2-1|-
CAIRDSSSYNEQFF
TGTGCCATCAGGGACTCTAGCTCCTACAATGAGCAGTTCTTC
>TRBV9|-|TRBJ2-3|TRBD1
CASSFRQGQNTDTQYF
TGTGCCAGCAGCTTCAGACAGGGGCAGAACACAGATACGCAGTATTTT
>TRBV29-1|-|TRBJ1-2|-
CSVEKGVYGYTF
TGCAGCGTTGAAAAGGGGGTCTATGGCTACACCTTC
>TRBV6-4|-|TRBJ1-1|TRBD1
CASSDSIGTGGDEAFF
TGTGCCAGCAGTGACTCGATCGGTACAGGGGGGGATGAAGCTTTCTTT
>TRBV19|-|TRBJ1-1|-
CASSIDGGSPYATEAFF
TGTGCCAGTAGTATAGATGGAGGCAGCCCCTATGCCACTGAAGCTTTCTTT
>TRBV6-2/TRBV6-3|-|TRBJ1-2|TRBD1
CASSRDREISGYTF
TGTGCCAGCAGTCGGGACAGAGAAATCTCTGGCTACACCTTC
>TRBV5-1|-|TRBJ1-6|TRBD1
CASSPGQFSNSPLHF
TGCGCCAGCAGCCCGGGACAGTTCTCTAATTCACCCCTCCACTTT
>TRBV4-1|-|TRBJ2-6|TRBD2
CASSQGGGRSGANVLTF
TGCGCCAGCAGCCAAGGCGGGGGGCGCTCTGGGGCCAACGTCCTGACTTTC
>TRBV4-3|-|TRBJ1-4|-
CASSQDIVGPTNEKLFF
TGCGCCAGCAGCCAAGATATAGTTGGGCCAACTAATGAAAAACTGTTTTTT
>TRBV19|-|TRBJ2-3|TRBD1
CASSARDSSSSTDTQYF
TGTGCCAGTAGTGCACGGGACAGCTCTTCTAGCACAGATACGCAGTATTTT
>TRBV5-5|-|TRBJ2-1|TRBD2
CASSPGHGGLNEQFF
TGTGCCAGCAGCCCCGGACACGGGGGGTTAAATGAGCAGTTCTTC
>TRBV10-2|-|TRBJ2-3|-
CASKLRGTDTQYF
TGCGCCAGCAAACTCAGGGGCACAGATACGCAGTATTTT
>TRBV10-3|few|TRBJ1-3|TRBD1
CATQEGAGGTIYF
TGTGCCACCCAGGAGGGGGCAGGAGGCACCATATATTTT
>TRBV19|-|TRBJ1-5|TRBD1
CASSLGQGGNQPQHF
TGTGCCAGTAGTCTTGGACAGGGGGGCAATCAGCCCCAGCATTTT
>TRBV19|-|TRBJ1-2|-
CASSNKGGQNYGYTF
TGTGCCAGTAGTAATAAGGGGGGGCAGAACTATGGCTACACCTTC
>TRBV19|-|TRBJ1-2|TRBD1
CASSIQGGGYTF
TGTGCCAGTAGTATCCAGGGGGGTGGCTACACCTTC
>TRBV11-3|-|TRBJ1-1|TRBD1
CASSSTGGAPTEAFF
TGTGCCAGCAGTTCAACAGGGGGGGCCCCCACGGAAGCTTTCTTT
>TRBV7-6|-|TRBJ2-1|-
CASSSQGEVRYEQFF
TGTGCCAGCAGCTCTCAGGGGGAGGTACGCTATGAGCAGTTCTTC
>TRBV6-1|-|TRBJ2-4|-
CASSEGWAGTKNIQYF
TGTGCCAGCAGTGAAGGGTGGGCTGGTACCAAAAACATTCAGTACTTC
>TRBV2|-|TRBJ1-1|-
CASGLDRMNTEAFF
TGTGCCAGCGGATTGGACAGAATGAACACTGAAGCTTTCTTT
>TRBV18|-|TRBJ2-2|TRBD1
CASAFDRDTGELFF
TGTGCCAGCGCCTTCGACAGGGACACCGGGGAGCTGTTTTTT
>TRBV7-9|few|TRBJ1-4|TRBD1
CASSDRDRDGEKLFF
TGTGCCAGCAGCGACCGGGACAGGGACGGTGAAAAACTGTTTTTT
>TRBV30|-|TRBJ1-5|TRBD1
CAWSLPGTGLYSNQPQHF
TGTGCCTGGAGTCTTCCCGGGACAGGCCTCTATAGCAATCAGCCCCAGCATTTT
>TRBV14|-|TRBJ2-7|TRBD1
CASSDDRGPSYEQYF
TGTGCCAGCAGCGACGACAGGGGGCCCTCCTACGAGCAGTACTTC
>TRBV5-1|-|TRBJ1-2|-
CASSMQSGGYGYTF
TGCGCCAGCAGCATGCAATCCGGGGGGTATGGCTACACCTTC
>TRBV5-1|-|TRBJ2-1|TRBD2
CASSLVLAGSYNEQFF
TGCGCCAGCAGCTTGGTGCTAGCGGGCTCCTACAATGAGCAGTTCTTC
>TRBV6-5|once|TRBJ1-1|TRBD1
CASIQGVEGAAFF
TGTGCCAGCATCCAGGGGGTTGAGGGCGCAGCTTTCTTT
>TRBV30|-|TRBJ1-1|-
CAWDGDLTRLGAFF
TGTGCCTGGGATGGGGACTTAACGCGGCTGGGAGCTTTCTTT
>TRBV7-9|-|TRBJ1-1|-
CASRNGGLMNTEAFF
TGTGCCAGCAGAAATGGGGGCCTCATGAACACTGAAGCTTTCTTT
>TRBV10-3|-|TRBJ2-7|-
CAISDPVNSYEQYF
TGTGCCATCAGTGACCCAGTAAACTCCTACGAGCAGTACTTC
>TRBV7-8|-|TRBJ2-7|-
CASSSLGEYEQYF
TGTGCCAGCAGCTCCCTCGGGGAGTACGAGCAGTACTTC
>TRBV19|-|TRBJ1-1|-
CASSIGSRTEAFF
TGTGCCAGTAGTATAGGGAGCCGCACTGAAGCTTTCTTT
>TRBV4-1|once|TRBJ2-5|TRBD2
CASSQDRTSGPGETQYF
TGCGCCAGCAGCCAAGATAGGACTAGCGGGCCCGGAGAGACCCAGTACTTC
>TRBV6-1|-|TRBJ1-5|-
CASSESRGYNQPQHF
TGTGCCAGCAGTGAGAGTAGGGGGTACAATCAGCCCCAGCATTTT
>TRBV4-3|-|TRBJ2-3|-
CASSQGSGGGRLTDTQYF
TGCGCCAGCAGCCAAGGATCGGGAGGGGGCAGACTCACAGATACGCAGTATTTT
>TRBV5-1|-|TRBJ2-2|TRBD1
CASSLDTGRGRLTGELFF
TGCGCCAGCAGCTTGGACACCGGAAGGGGGCGCCTGACCGGGGAGCTGTTTTTT
>TRBV11-2|-|TRBJ2-1|-
CASSLTAGNNNEQFF
TGTGCCAGCAGCTTAACGGCGGGGAACAACAATGAGCAGTTCTTC
>TRBV6-5|-|TRBJ2-3|-
CASSLRTGEDTQYF
TGTGCCAGCAGCTTACGGACGGGGGAGGATACGCAGTATTTT
>TRBV28|-|TRBJ1-5|TRBD1
CASSDQRQGTYQPQHF
TGTGCCAGCAGCGACCAACGACAGGGTACTTATCAGCCCCAGCATTTT
>TRBV4-3|-|TRBJ2-3|TRBD2
CASSLLVTSVAGGTQYF
TGCGCCAGCAGCCTACTGGTGACTAGCGTAGCGGGAGGTACGCAGTATTTT
>TRBV5-1|-|TRBJ1-2|-
CASSLADTSYINYGYTF
TGCGCCAGCAGCTTGGCAGACACTTCTTACATTAACTATGGCTACACCTTC
>TRBV2|-|TRBJ2-5|-
CASSRDRNQETQYF
TGTGCCAGCAGTCGCGACAGGAACCAAGAGACCCAGTACTTC
>TRBV6-1|few|TRBJ1-1|-
CASSEGGRAFF
TGTGCCAGCAGTGAAGGGGGGAGGGCTTTCTTT
>TRBV6-5|-|TRBJ1-5|-
CASGGEAQHF
TGTGCCAGTGGAGGGGAGGCCCAGCATTTT
>TRBV27|-|TRBJ2-7|-
CASSLIGGVRDEQYF
TGTGCCAGCAGTTTAATCGGCGGTGTACGAGACGAGCAGTACTTC
>TRBV24-1|-|TRBJ2-5|TRBD2
CATSRGSGGVLETQYF
TGTGCCACCAGCCGAGGGAGCGGGGGGGTTTTAGAGACCCAGTACTTC
>TRBV28|-|TRBJ1-2|TRBD1
CATSDPGTGLNGYTF
TGTGCCACCTCCGATCCAGGGACAGGGTTAAATGGCTACACCTTC